This T cell receptor beta chain derives from a study of blood T cell repertoires in COVID-19. Study-wide background: COVID-19 samples, acute and convalescent, were from the United States, Italy and Spain. T cells, B-cell-depleted T cells, or PBMCs supplied cDNA or gDNA.

Method: immunoSEQ multiplex PCR; TCRdb's copy keeps in-frame clones and lacks some. Of around 230,000 clones in the sample, about nine tenths are singletons; the top ten hold more than 9%. The Seattle patients joined while their infection was active and were tracked longitudinally afterward. The CDR3 covers 14 residues. The V end lost 6 bases, the J end lost 0 bases, and 11 bases lay between the germline ends. Germline V lookup: CDR1 MNHEY, CDR2 SMNVEV (reference sequence). This clone was counted only a few times. The receptor was derived from a man over 45 with COVID-19, enrolled during active disease. This rearrangement joins TRBV27 to TRBJ1-1; D may be TRBD1 (5 bases). Sequencing was performed on peripheral blood. The CDR3 here is CASRKAGMNTEAFF. The DNA for the CDR3 is TGTGCCAGCAGAAAGGCAGGGATGAACACTGAAGCTTTCTTT.